A selection of T cell receptor beta chains follows, all from one sample in a study of post-analysis software for immune sequencing data. Each CDR3 protein gets one entry after TCRdb re-called the PCR reads with MiXCR. Of about 430,000 distinct CDR3 sequences detected, 30% to 40% appear once; the ten largest clones hold under 9%. Sequencing was carried out using blood. Every receptor here comes from a girl aged 2 to 9 with multiple sclerosis. Both conserved end residues are part of each CDR3. The order of the fields is CDR3 length, J gene, V gene, clone size, D gene, CDR3 protein, CDR3 DNA. D genes are given only for firm matches. A row's size may be missing; if present it is once, few, many or a size class.

>13|TRBJ2-5|TRBV7-9|.|.
CASTNWVRETQYF
TGTGCCAGCACCAATTGGGTCCGGGAGACCCAGTACTTC
>14|TRBJ2-3|TRBV4-1|few|.
CASSQVYSGYAQYF
TGCGCCAGCAGCCAAGTCTATTCGGGGTATGCGCAGTATTTT
>19|TRBJ2-1|TRBV9|.|TRBD2
CASSAVGTSGRAGSNEQFF
TGTGCCAGCAGCGCCGTCGGGACTAGCGGGAGGGCCGGTTCTAATGAGCAGTTCTTC
>14|TRBJ2-7|TRBV6-2/TRBV6-3|few|.
CASSWATGVYEQYF
TGTGCCAGCAGTTGGGCCACTGGGGTATACGAGCAGTACTTC
>14|TRBJ1-1|TRBV6-2/TRBV6-3|.|TRBD1
CASISQGGVTEAFF
TGTGCCAGCATAAGTCAGGGGGGAGTCACTGAAGCTTTCTTT
>14|TRBJ2-3|TRBV20-1|few|.
CSAGGEVYTDTQYF
TGCAGTGCCGGAGGGGAGGTTTACACAGATACGCAGTATTTT
>14|TRBJ2-7|TRBV20-1|.|TRBD1
CSASRSGGPYEQYF
TGCAGTGCTAGTCGCTCAGGGGGTCCCTACGAGCAGTACTTC
>15|TRBJ2-2|TRBV5-1|.|.
CASRGWDGNTGELFF
TGCGCCAGCAGGGGCTGGGACGGCAACACCGGGGAGCTGTTTTTT
>14|TRBJ2-3|TRBV6-6|.|.
CASRPRTATDTQYF
TGTGCCAGCAGACCGAGGACAGCCACAGATACGCAGTATTTT
>14|TRBJ2-3|TRBV30|.|TRBD1
CAWSGGTGDDTQYF
TGTGCCTGGAGTGGGGGGACAGGGGACGATACGCAGTATTTT
>11|TRBJ2-7|TRBV20-1|few|.
CSAVNSYEQYF
TGCAGTGCTGTAAACAGTTACGAGCAGTACTTC
>14|TRBJ2-7|TRBV5-1|few|.
CASSLDPPNAEQYF
TGCGCCAGCAGCTTGGACCCCCCTAATGCCGAGCAGTACTTC
>15|TRBJ2-7|TRBV7-2|few|.
CASSSSGPSSYEQYF
TGTGCCAGCAGCTCATCCGGGCCGAGCTCCTACGAGCAGTACTTC
>13|TRBJ2-1|TRBV12-3/TRBV12-4|.|.
CVSSSRTENEQFF
TGTGTCAGCAGTTCCAGGACTGAGAATGAGCAGTTCTTC
>15|TRBJ1-1|TRBV6-6|.|.
CASSLPAGPNTEAFF
TGTGCCAGCAGTCTCCCGGCAGGCCCGAACACTGAAGCTTTCTTT
>14|TRBJ2-7|TRBV6-5|few|.
CASSLSGHSYEQYF
TGTGCCAGCAGTCTGTCGGGACATTCCTACGAGCAGTACTTC
>14|TRBJ2-7|TRBV29-1|.|.
CSVGEQGRTYEQYF
TGCAGCGTTGGGGAACAGGGGAGGACCTACGAGCAGTACTTC
>15|TRBJ1-6|TRBV15|.|TRBD1
CATSLEGQDNSPLHF
TGTGCCACCAGCCTTGAGGGACAGGATAATTCACCCCTCCACTTT
>17|TRBJ2-5|TRBV11-2|.|.
CASSLDASLGFQETQYF
TGTGCCAGCAGCTTAGATGCCTCCCTAGGATTTCAAGAGACCCAGTACTTC
>14|TRBJ2-7|TRBV7-9|.|.
CASSYQDRRYEQYF
TGTGCCAGCAGTTACCAGGACAGACGCTACGAGCAGTACTTC
>19|TRBJ2-7|TRBV7-8|.|TRBD1
CASSLEDRGSLTRYNEQYF
TGTGCCAGCAGCTTAGAGGACAGGGGCTCCCTAACGAGATACAATGAGCAGTACTTC
>17|TRBJ2-1|TRBV7-2|few|TRBD2
CASSLAVLAGTGDEQFF
TGTGCCAGCAGCTTAGCCGTTCTAGCGGGAACGGGCGATGAGCAGTTCTTC
>16|TRBJ2-3|TRBV7-2|.|TRBD2
CASSLLPGGSTDTQYF
TGTGCCAGCAGCTTACTACCGGGGGGGAGCACAGATACGCAGTATTTT
>17|TRBJ2-3|TRBV28|.|.
CASSGPKFTSAGDTQYF
TGTGCCAGCAGTGGCCCAAAATTTACGAGCGCGGGGGATACGCAGTATTTT
>14|TRBJ2-3|TRBV7-3|few|.
CASSHRESTDTQYF
TGTGCCAGCAGCCACAGAGAGAGCACAGATACGCAGTATTTT
>14|TRBJ2-5|TRBV7-9|.|.
CASSYTGIQETQYF
TGTGCCAGCAGCTATACCGGGATCCAAGAGACCCAGTACTTC
>17|TRBJ2-1|TRBV19|.|.
CASSIDLLGQSYNEQFF
TGTGCCAGTAGTATAGATCTATTAGGGCAGTCCTACAATGAGCAGTTCTTC
>17|TRBJ2-1|TRBV20-1|few|TRBD2
CSARDNPLAGGYNEQFF
TGCAGTGCTAGAGATAACCCCCTAGCGGGAGGGTACAATGAGCAGTTCTTC
>14|TRBJ2-1|TRBV12-3/TRBV12-4|.|.
CASRYRAQTVEQFF
TGTGCCAGCAGGTACAGGGCGCAGACGGTGGAGCAGTTCTTC
>12|TRBJ2-7|TRBV6-5|few|TRBD1
CASSGQAYEQYF
TGTGCCAGCAGTGGACAGGCCTACGAGCAGTACTTC
>11|TRBJ1-6|TRBV20-1|.|.
CSARGDSPLHF
TGCAGTGCTAGGGGGGATTCACCCCTCCACTTT
>15|TRBJ1-2|TRBV19|.|TRBD1
CASSPPDRGTYGYTF
TGTGCCAGTAGCCCCCCCGACAGGGGGACCTATGGCTACACCTTC
>16|TRBJ2-3|TRBV12-3/TRBV12-4|.|TRBD2
CASSDPGLAVIDTQYF
TGTGCCAGCAGTGATCCGGGACTAGCGGTAATAGATACGCAGTATTTT
>11|TRBJ2-1|TRBV6-6|.|.
CASSSVIEQFF
TGTGCCAGCAGTTCGGTGATTGAGCAGTTCTTC
>19|TRBJ2-3|TRBV4-1|few|TRBD1
CASSLRTGGGRGGTDTQYF
TGCGCCAGCAGCCTCCGGACAGGGGGCGGGAGGGGTGGCACAGATACGCAGTATTTT
>14|TRBJ1-4|TRBV5-5|.|.
CASSLSSTNEKLFF
TGTGCCAGCAGCTTGTCTTCAACTAATGAAAAACTGTTTTTT
>14|TRBJ1-5|TRBV6-5|.|.
CASSKQGMNQPQHF
TGTGCCAGCAGCAAACAGGGTATGAATCAGCCCCAGCATTTT
>18|TRBJ2-7|TRBV21-1|.|.
CASSKIGEVGFKGYEQYF
TGTGCCAGCAGCAAAATAGGGGAAGTAGGGTTTAAGGGATACGAGCAGTACTTC
>16|TRBJ2-7|TRBV5-1|many|.
CASSPPGPGDYYEQYF
TGCGCCAGCAGCCCTCCGGGACCTGGGGATTACTACGAGCAGTACTTC
>15|TRBJ1-2|TRBV7-2|.|.
CASSFIQTGTYGYTF
TGTGCCAGCAGCTTCATCCAGACAGGAACCTATGGCTACACCTTC
>14|TRBJ1-6|TRBV20-1|.|.
CSARPSSFNSPLHF
TGCAGTGCTAGACCCTCTTCCTTTAATTCACCCCTCCACTTT
>16|TRBJ2-7|TRBV12-3/TRBV12-4|.|TRBD1
CASSFGETGGGLEQYF
TGTGCCAGCAGTTTTGGAGAGACAGGGGGCGGACTCGAGCAGTACTTC
>14|TRBJ1-4|TRBV21-1|.|.
CASSTISANEKLFF
TGTGCCAGCAGCACAATATCGGCTAATGAAAAACTGTTTTTT
>17|TRBJ2-1|TRBV20-1|few|TRBD2
CSASGRGEGNSYNEQFF
TGCAGTGCTAGCGGTCGGGGGGAGGGCAACTCCTACAATGAGCAGTTCTTC
>14|TRBJ2-1|TRBV10-3|.|TRBD1
CAINSGTGGDPPFF
TGTGCCATCAACTCCGGGACAGGGGGCGACCCACCGTTCTTC
>15|TRBJ1-6|TRBV20-1|.|.
CSAHRQLLEGSPLHF
TGCAGTGCTCACCGACAGCTCCTAGAGGGTTCACCCCTCCACTTT
>15|TRBJ2-2|TRBV9|.|.
CASTRTTGNTGELFF
TGTGCCAGCACGAGAACCACAGGAAATACCGGGGAGCTGTTTTTT
>12|TRBJ1-4|TRBV27|few|.
CASTSDLGKLFF
TGTGCCAGCACCTCCGATTTGGGAAAACTGTTTTTT
>14|TRBJ1-5|TRBV12-3/TRBV12-4|few|.
CASSLTHGDQPQHF
TGTGCCAGCAGTTTAACACACGGCGATCAGCCCCAGCATTTT
>17|TRBJ2-7|TRBV7-2|.|.
CASSFVPTRASSHEQYF
TGTGCCAGCAGCTTCGTACCTACTAGGGCCAGTAGCCACGAGCAGTACTTC
>13|TRBJ2-3|TRBV3-1|.|.
CASSAGGADTQYF
TGTGCCAGCAGTGCAGGTGGTGCAGATACGCAGTATTTT
>15|TRBJ2-1|TRBV29-1|.|.
CSVARGGGRYNEQFF
TGCAGCGTTGCGAGGGGCGGGGGCCGCTACAATGAGCAGTTCTTC
>16|TRBJ2-4|TRBV28|.|.
CASNTYSELAKNIQYF
TGTGCCAGCAATACCTACAGCGAGCTAGCCAAAAACATTCAGTACTTC
>16|TRBJ1-5|TRBV12-3/TRBV12-4|few|.
CASSFDDYRAKQPQHF
TGTGCCAGCAGTTTCGACGATTACAGGGCTAAGCAGCCCCAGCATTTT
>14|TRBJ2-5|TRBV7-8|.|TRBD1
CASSFNRGAWEQYF
TGTGCCAGCAGCTTTAACAGGGGGGCTTGGGAGCAGTACTTC
>16|TRBJ2-3|TRBV6-5|.|TRBD2
CASSHSGRAVADTQYF
TGTGCCAGCAGTCATAGCGGGAGGGCCGTAGCAGATACGCAGTATTTT
>16|TRBJ2-5|TRBV7-2|few|TRBD1
CASSLFPDRDGNEQYF
TGTGCCAGCAGCTTATTCCCGGACAGGGATGGCAATGAGCAGTACTTC
>16|TRBJ2-1|TRBV5-5|few|.
CASSSGGSGSYNEQFF
TGTGCCAGCAGCTCTGGGGGATCTGGCTCCTACAATGAGCAGTTCTTC
>12|TRBJ1-2|TRBV29-1|few|.
CSVEQGDYGYTF
TGCAGCGTTGAACAGGGCGACTATGGCTACACCTTC
>13|TRBJ2-1|TRBV20-1|.|TRBD1
CSTTGTAYNEQFF
TGCAGCACCACCGGGACAGCCTACAATGAGCAGTTCTTC